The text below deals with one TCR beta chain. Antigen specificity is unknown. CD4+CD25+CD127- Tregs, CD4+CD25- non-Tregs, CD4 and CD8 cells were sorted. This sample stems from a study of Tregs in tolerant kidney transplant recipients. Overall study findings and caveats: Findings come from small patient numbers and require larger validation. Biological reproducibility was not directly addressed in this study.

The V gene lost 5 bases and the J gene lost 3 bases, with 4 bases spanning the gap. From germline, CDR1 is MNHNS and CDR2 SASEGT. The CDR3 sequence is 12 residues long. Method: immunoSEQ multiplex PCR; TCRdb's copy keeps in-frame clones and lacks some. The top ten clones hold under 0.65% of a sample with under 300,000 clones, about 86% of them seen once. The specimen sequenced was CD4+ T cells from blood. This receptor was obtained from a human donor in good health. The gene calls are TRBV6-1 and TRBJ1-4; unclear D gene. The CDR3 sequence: CASSSANEKLFF. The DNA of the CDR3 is TGTGCCAGCAGTTCAGCTAATGAAAAACTGTTTTTT.